Sequencing of this T cell receptor (beta chain) was carried out in a study of Ad26.COV2.S vaccination and SARS-CoV-2 variants. Treatment given: 15 to 20 received Ad26.COV2.S at low or high dose, single or two shots; a few received placebo; per-sample allocation not given. Sampling was done on day 63 after the first vaccine or placebo injection. Study-level points and caveats: Responses of spike-specific T cells (both CD8+ and CD4+) reportedly showed substantial breadth after vaccination.

Comments on this clone: No antigen is known for it.

V lost 0 bases to trimming and J lost 8 bases, with 7 bases between them. The CDR3 is 11 amino acids. Germline V gene data show CDR1 as DFQATT and CDR2 as SNEGSKA (reference sequence). Using immunoSEQ multiplex PCR, the repertoire was profiled, and TCRdb retains in-frame clones only, with some absent. The sample carries hundreds of thousands of clones, over 75% recorded once. The TCR sequence derives from a person between 18 and 65 years old who received the Ad26.COV2.S COVID-19 vaccine or a placebo. This chain joins TRBV20-1 and TRBJ1-2; unclear D gene. The sample consisted of peripheral blood, taken in a trial of Ad26.COV2.S vaccine versus placebo. The CDR3 sequence is CSARDFGGYTF. The CDR3 DNA sequence: TGCAGTGCTAGAGATTTTGGAGGCTACACCTTC.